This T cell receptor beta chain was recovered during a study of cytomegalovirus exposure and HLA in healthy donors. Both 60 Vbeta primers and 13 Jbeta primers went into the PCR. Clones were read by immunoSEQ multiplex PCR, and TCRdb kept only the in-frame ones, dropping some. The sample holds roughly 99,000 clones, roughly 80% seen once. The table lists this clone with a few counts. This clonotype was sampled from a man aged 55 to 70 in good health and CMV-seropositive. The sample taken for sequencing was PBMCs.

DNA of the CDR3: TGTGCCAGCAGTGCAGGGACAGATCAGCCCCAGCATTTT. Translation gives CASSAGTDQPQHF. This sequence joins TRBV25-1 and TRBJ1-5; 7 bases line up with TRBD1. V lost 4 bases to trimming and J lost 5 bases; unmatched junction nucleotides: 2. Germline values: CDR1 MGHDK, CDR2 SYGVNS. The CDR3 is made up of 13 amino acids.